This T cell receptor (beta chain) was captured in a study of beta chain features in type 1 diabetes. Study-level points and caveats: Since sequencing was performed on cDNA, cells with high TCR expression could be over-represented. Researchers report that Type 1 diabetes patients had moderately but significantly shorter TCRB CDR3s across all four CD4+ subsets. TCRB repertoires of naive, central memory and Treg cells appeared more similar among patients than among healthy donors.

The CDR3 has 14 residues. The germline gives CDR1 SQVTM, CDR2 ANQGSEA. Trimming removed 6 bases at V and 5 bases at J, with 17 bases between. As concerns this clone: Its antigen is not identified.

Every single donor gave one heparinised blood draw, and these averaged about 120 mL. Each of the CD4+ naive, central memory, regulatory and stem cell-like memory populations was sorted via CD45RO/CCR7/CD25/CD127/CD95/CD27. The investigators reverse transcribed all of the isolated RNA, so they sequenced expressed TCRB transcripts. This table comes from immunoSEQ multiplex PCR, and its TCRdb copy is limited to in-frame clones, with some not included. The data contain 600,000 to 750,000 clones, around 12% of them singletons. V gene TRBV29-1 combines with J gene TRBJ2-1; D may be TRBD1 (6 bases). The TCR sequence derives from a man aged 25-40 years with type 1 diabetes. The source material was naive CD4+ T cells from blood. This CDR3 is CSVKKGDFNNEQFF. The DNA of the CDR3 is TGCAGCGTGAAAAAGGGGGATTTCAACAATGAGCAGTTCTTC.